This T cell receptor beta chain was documented in a study of early stage breast cancer tumors. In the study overall: Average read coverage per sample was 7.5 to 10-fold.

Losses at the gene ends were 5 bases for V and 2 bases for J; bases not matched to a gene: 2. CDR3 length equals 16 residues. Germline V gene data show CDR1 as KGHSH and CDR2 as LQKENI. The protocol was immunoSEQ multiplex PCR, while the TCRdb copy is restricted to in-frame clones and leaves out a portion. The sample has 9,000 to 13,000 clones, approximately 72% seen once. Sequenced material: breast tumor tissue. The clonotype was recovered from an older person with breast cancer. The chain is built from TRBV18 and TRBJ2-6; 11 positions agree with TRBD1. This chain's CDR3 is CASSTGQGAGANVLTF. In DNA, the CDR3 is TGTGCCAGCTCAACGGGACAGGGGGCTGGGGCCAACGTCCTGACTTTC. Full variable domain (remainder filled in from reference TRBV18 and TRBJ2-6): NAGVMQNPRHLVRRRGQEARLRCSPMKGHSHVYWYRQLPEEGLKFMVYLQKENIIDESGMPKERFSAEFPKEGPSILRIQQVVRGDSAAYFCASSTGQGAGANVLTFGAGSRLTVL.